This T cell receptor (beta chain) was sequenced during a study of blood T cell repertoires in COVID-19 (TCRdb year 2020). Background for the entire study: Collaborator samples came from the United States, Italy and Spain and covered acute and convalescent phases of COVID-19. The material from the prospective study consisted of cDNA or gDNA derived from T cells, B-cell-depleted T cells, or PBMCs. Deeply sampled blood TCRbeta repertoires from subjects exposed to, actively infected with, or recovered from COVID-19 were included in the dataset. The repertoires were released in a freely available public database intended as a resource for research on the immune response to SARS-CoV-2. Samples were obtained from the ongoing ImmuneRACE study (first 160 participants) and from 1,000 to 1,500 subjects provided by 6 global collaborators. The sample metadata nearly always contained a de-identified subject ID, COVID-19 status, age in years and sex. Where available, HLA class I and class II types were taken from metadata supplied by the sample provider and were not determined by assay-based typing. Here is what the overall study found, with its caveats: How much clinical and demographic metadata was included differed by source and by participant, and the metadata was provided uncurated.

In the prospective study, participants were roughly 18 to 89 years old, resided in about two dozen geographic areas of the United States, and were enrolled through a virtual design. In the prospective study, participants were assigned to cohorts based on the clinical history participants reported in a screening survey and a study questionnaire. In the prospective study, mobile phlebotomists collected whole blood, serum and a nasopharyngeal or oropharyngeal swab from each participant. Over a roughly 2-month period, participants in the prospective study had the option of providing additional blood draws and questionnaires. Prospective study blood samples were shipped either frozen or at room temperature before DNA extraction. Taken from cysteine to phenylalanine, the CDR3 has 13 residues. Of the read, only the CDR3 DNA is kept; its 39 bases are in frame from base 1. CDR1 and CDR2, looked up from the germline V gene, are MNHEY and SVGAGI. The V and J ends are trimmed by 7 bases and 2 bases, leaving 11 bases between them.

The count of this clone is one. Its antigen remains undetermined. The sample holds no much larger clone one base away, and base qualities are not on file. The immunoSEQ Assay, a bias-controlled multiplex PCR, was used to amplify TCRbeta CDR3 regions from genomic DNA. Regarding the original processing steps: The number of nucleated cells in each sample was estimated by amplification of reference gene primers within the assay. To quantify the absolute abundance of each unique TCRbeta CDR3 rearrangement, sequence reads were collapsed and filtered. Productive Simpson clonality was computed per sample as the square root of Simpson's diversity index over productive rearrangements. Held by TCRdb, this immuneACCESS table contains in-frame sequences only and omits some clones. Under half of the omission traces to an unresolved V gene where checked; the cause of the rest is unknown. The DNA gave D and trimming, while V, J and clone size come from that table. The sample contains hundreds of thousands of clones, approximately 86% of them found a single time. Clones ranked in the top ten supply approximately 2% of the sample.

Sequenced: PBMCs or T cells enriched from blood (not recorded which). The rearranged chain carries TRBV6-5 and TRBJ1-1; TRBD1 could be the D gene, as 6 bases match. This sequence was found in a woman between 40 and 55 years old with acute COVID-19. The nucleotides are TGTGCCAGCATCCCAGGGGCAAACACTGAAGCTTTCTTT. Its translation reads: CASIPGANTEAFF.